The following is a TCR beta chain sequence with its context. The antigen is not known. The record originates from a study of blood T cells in healthy people across ages. This CDR3 region has 14 residues. General observations from the study: The study found more naive CD4+ cells and higher diversity in long-lived than aged donors.

Together with a sample-barcoded 5' primer, a J-beta primer mix was included in a second PCR lasting about 7 to 11 cycles. Every cDNA molecule bore a tag from a template-switch adaptor containing 12 random nucleotides. TCRdb passed the 5' RACE reads through MiXCR, listing each CDR3 protein once. The sample holds fewer than 2,000,000 distinct CDR3 sequences, 30% to 40% seen once. The source of this sequence is a human donor in good health. The sequencing sample was made of blood. The chain carries TRBV21-1 and TRBJ2-5. TRBV21-1 is a recognized pseudogene. The CDR3 reads CASSRGHRQETQYF. CDR3 nucleotides: TGTGCCAGCAGCAGAGGGCATAGGCAAGAGACCCAGTACTTC.